Listed here are 26 T cell receptor beta chains from one sample, sequenced in a study of monozygotic twins with inflammatory bowel disease. TCRdb re-called the 5' RACE reads and shows each CDR3 protein once, DNA omitted. The sample table includes 190,000 or so distinct CDR3 sequences. Input material: blood. All receptors come from a human donor with ulcerative colitis or Crohn's disease, or a healthy co-twin of an affected twin (not recorded which).

V gene TRBV7-9 combines with J gene TRBJ2-1; TCRdb calls TRBD1, which cannot be checked without DNA. Germline V CDR1 and CDR2: SEHNR, FQNEAQ (reference sequence). The CDR3 is 14 amino acids. The CDR3 spells CASSYPGHYNEQFF.

The chain joins TRBV21-1 to TRBJ2-2; checking the TCRdb D call of TRBD2 is not possible without DNA. TRBV21-1 is a recognized pseudogene. There are 14 residues in the CDR3. The chain's CDR3 is CASYCARYTGELFF.

V is TRBV7-6 and J is TRBJ2-5; TCRdb's assignment of TRBD2 cannot be checked, as there is no DNA. Germline V gene data show CDR1 as SGHVS and CDR2 as FNYEAQ. The CDR3 has 14 amino acids. The CDR3 spells CASSRGSYQETQYF.

The rearrangement uses TRBV28 and TRBJ2-4. This CDR3 region has 11 residues. Looked up from germline, CDR1 is MDHEN and CDR2 is SYDVKM. The CDR3 is CASRRIDIQYF.

This CDR3 reads CASSAGTEKSSGANVLTF. The chain has TRBV27 and TRBJ2-6; TCRdb's D gene call, TRBD1, goes unchecked for lack of DNA. Per the germline V gene, CDR1 is MNHEY and CDR2 is SMNVEV (reference sequence). CDR3 size: 18 residues.

The chain links TRBV5-1 to TRBJ2-1; TCRdb proposes TRBD2, but this gene call is untestable without DNA. This CDR3 contains 18 residues. Germline lookup yields CDR1 SGHRS and CDR2 YFSETQ. The CDR3 sequence: CASSSGGLAGMTYNEQFF.

This rearrangement joins TRBV21-1 to TRBJ1-3. TRBV21-1 is a documented pseudogene. The CDR3 runs to 16 residues. The CDR3 region is CASSKDILFSGNTIYF.

V gene TRBV12-3 or TRBV12-4 combines with J gene TRBJ2-7; the TRBD2 assignment by TCRdb is unverifiable without DNA. The CDR3 length is 14 residues. The CDR3 spells CASSTTSGTYEQYF.

The chain uses TRBV3-1 and TRBJ2-4; TCRdb returns TRBD2, unconfirmable since there is no DNA. Germline V gene lookup returns CDR1 LGHDT and CDR2 YNNKEL (reference sequence). This CDR3 has 16 amino acids. The CDR3 here is CASSPWTSAAKNIQYF.

The chain links TRBV11-2 to TRBJ2-1. Germline CDR1 reads SGHAT; CDR2 reads FQNNGV. The CDR3 loop spans 13 amino acids. The chain's CDR3 is CASSLENFGWQFF.

V is TRBV27 and J is TRBJ2-7; TCRdb returns TRBD1, unconfirmable since there is no DNA. CDR1 is MNHEY, CDR2 SMNVEV, per germline (reference sequence). The CDR3 covers 14 residues. The CDR3 reads CASSLWGGIDEQYF.

V and J are TRBV29-1 and TRBJ2-3. There are 11 residues in the CDR3. CDR1 is SQVTM, CDR2 ANQGSEA, per germline. The CDR3 loop is CSVALDRRSYF.

The V and J genes are TRBV2 and TRBJ1-4; TCRdb returns TRBD1, unconfirmable since there is no DNA. Germline CDR1 reads SNHLY; CDR2 reads FYNNEI. The CDR3 covers 14 residues. The CDR3 region is CASNPRDRGEKLFF.

The V and J genes are TRBV6-1 and TRBJ1-3; TCRdb's D call of TRBD1 is untestable without DNA. The germline CDR1 and CDR2 sequences are MNHNS and SASEGT. This CDR3 has 14 residues. CDR3 sequence: CASRGTGVGNTIYF.

The J gene is TRBJ2-3, the V gene TRBV9; TCRdb returns TRBD1, unconfirmable since there is no DNA. The germline V gene has CDR1 SGDLS and CDR2 YYNGEE. The CDR3 sequence is 14 residues long. The CDR3 protein is CASSPYMGSDTQYF.

The genes are TRBV7-2 and TRBJ1-4; TCRdb gives TRBD1 as the D gene, but with no DNA this cannot be confirmed. In germline, CDR1 is SGHTA, CDR2 FQGNSA. This CDR3 has 15 amino acids. Here the CDR3 reads CASSHPGATNEKLFF.

The chain combines TRBV21-1 with TRBJ2-7; TCRdb's assignment of TRBD1 cannot be checked, as there is no DNA. TRBV21-1 corresponds to a pseudogene. The CDR3 is made up of 14 amino acids. This CDR3 reads CASSSRGTFGRVYF.

The gene calls are TRBV7-2 and TRBJ2-7. The CDR3 length is 14 residues. From germline, CDR1 is SGHTA and CDR2 FQGNSA. The CDR3 sequence: CASSPQTGAYEQYF. Combining the CDR3 with reference TRBV7-2 and TRBJ2-7 gives the whole variable domain GAGVSQSPSNKVTEKGKDVELRCDPISGHTALYWYRQSLGQGLEFLIYFQGNSAPDKSGLPSDRFSAERTGGSVSTLTIQRTQQEDSAVYLCASSPQTGAYEQYFGPGTRLTVT.

The V gene is TRBV4-2, the J gene TRBJ2-1. This CDR3 is 14 amino acids long. The V gene's germline CDR1 is LGHNA and CDR2 YNFKEQ. The CDR3 spells CASSQDRTNNEQFF.

V and J are TRBV2 and TRBJ1-2; TCRdb proposes TRBD1, but this gene call is untestable without DNA. Germline V gene sequence: CDR1 SNHLY, CDR2 FYNNEI. The CDR3 totals 14 residues. The CDR3 sequence is CASSEQGADYGYTF. Full variable domain (remainder filled in from reference TRBV2 and TRBJ1-2): EPEVTQTPSHQVTQMGQEVILRCVPISNHLYFYWYRQILGQKVEFLVSFYNNEISEKSEIFDDQFSVERPDGSNFTLKIRSTKLEDSAMYFCASSEQGADYGYTFGSGTRLTVV.

The chain carries TRBV12-3 or TRBV12-4 and TRBJ1-1. The CDR3 length is 16 residues. This CDR3 reads CASTNLPGRMNTEAFF.

CDR3 region: CASSVVDRISGANVLTF. The rearrangement uses TRBV12-3 or TRBV12-4 and TRBJ2-6. There are 17 residues in the CDR3.

The J gene is TRBJ2-2, the V gene TRBV5-5; the TCRdb call, TRBD1, lacks DNA for checking. CDR1 and CDR2 from the germline V gene are SGHKS and YYEKEE (reference sequence). The CDR3 is 15 amino acids. CDR3 amino acids: CASCQRGTLTGELFF.

V and J are TRBV5-1 and TRBJ1-1; TCRdb outputs TRBD1, but without DNA this stays unchecked. The CDR3 runs 14 residues. CDR1 is SGHRS, CDR2 YFSETQ, per germline. The CDR3 spells CASSPGQGGTEAFF.

The chain carries TRBV7-6 and TRBJ2-3; TCRdb's D call, TRBD2, is unchecked because there is no DNA. CDR1 is SGHVS and CDR2 is FNYEAQ in the germline V gene. The CDR3 loop spans 20 amino acids. CDR3 loop: CASSSLAGGGRESSTDTQYF.

The J gene is TRBJ2-7, the V gene TRBV20-1; TCRdb lists TRBD1, though no DNA is available to test this call. There are 15 residues in the CDR3. From germline, CDR1 is DFQATT and CDR2 SNEGSKA (reference sequence). The CDR3 is CSARPTGAGTYEQYF.